This TCR beta chain was sequenced for a study of cytomegalovirus exposure and HLA in healthy donors. Amplification used 60 Vbeta primers and 13 Jbeta primers. Profiling relied on immunoSEQ multiplex PCR, and the TCRdb table lists in-frame clones only, not all of them. The data hold roughly 140,000 clones, with roughly 65% observed a single time. The CDR3 runs 15 residues. From germline, CDR1 is SGHRS and CDR2 YFSETQ. V lost 0 bases, J lost 3 bases, and 10 bases lay in between. This clone was seen a handful of times. Antigen specificity is unknown. At collection, donors were nominally healthy, but unrecorded immune exposures were probable. Study conclusions and caveats: Indistinguishable V segments such as TRBV6-2 and TRBV6-3 were excluded. Among TCR beta chains of equal frequency, HLA-associated ones were more clonally expanded in a later analysis.

Sequenced input: PBMCs. The source is a woman in her 30s in good health and CMV-seronegative. The chain links TRBV5-1 to TRBJ1-5; D might be TRBD1 (5 bases). CDR3 sequence: CASSLAGRDNQPQHF. CDR3 in DNA: TGCGCCAGCAGCTTGGCCGGCAGGGACAATCAGCCCCAGCATTTT.